This is a list of T cell receptor beta chains from one sample in a study of cytomegalovirus exposure and HLA in healthy donors. Method: immunoSEQ multiplex PCR; TCRdb's copy keeps in-frame clones and lacks some. This table has roughly 150,000 clones, 75% to 90% appearing once. What was sequenced was PBMCs. Every receptor here comes from a man aged 45-65 years in good health and CMV-seropositive. Each CDR3 is given with its conserved first and last residue.

v_call: TRBV6-6; cdr3_aa: CASKILDNEQFF
v_call: TRBV21-1; cdr3_aa: CASNGPRTDSYNEQFF
v_call: TRBV29-1; cdr3_aa: CSVDGAFF
v_call: TRBV10-3; cdr3_aa: CAISDNRANYGYTF
v_call: TRBV19; cdr3_aa: CASSYGQGYLSGANVLTF
v_call: TRBV7-2; cdr3_aa: CASSRGAADTQYF
v_call: TRBV5-1; cdr3_aa: CASSLNPSNYGYTF
v_call: TRBV5-4; cdr3_aa: CASSFTALSSYNSPLHF
v_call: TRBV4-1; cdr3_aa: CASSQERSLYNEQFF
v_call: TRBV7-6; cdr3_aa: CASSARDRGSPLHF
v_call: TRBV7-7; cdr3_aa: CASSLAAGYEKLFF
v_call: TRBV6-1; cdr3_aa: CASSPSGPYEQYF
v_call: TRBV27; cdr3_aa: CASSLETTGTQYF
v_call: TRBV27; cdr3_aa: CASSPGANTGELFF
v_call: TRBV7-3; cdr3_aa: CASSEGGERETQYF
v_call: TRBV7-9; cdr3_aa: CASSPLAGGEETQYF
v_call: TRBV28; cdr3_aa: CASGVEGYNSPLHF
v_call: TRBV6-1; cdr3_aa: CASSVLDRDPYEQYF
v_call: TRBV5-6; cdr3_aa: CASSDRTGGIGNTIYF
v_call: TRBV5-8; cdr3_aa: CASTPGAGLNSPLHF
v_call: TRBV7-9; cdr3_aa: CASSLGGSYGYTF
v_call: TRBV15; cdr3_aa: CATSSLPGQPYQETQYF
v_call: TRBV9; cdr3_aa: CASSREGQGETQYF
v_call: TRBV11-2; cdr3_aa: CASSLGLAGDNEQYF
v_call: TRBV4-1; cdr3_aa: CASSQDTGGETQYF
v_call: TRBV28; cdr3_aa: CASNRETHSGNTIYF
v_call: TRBV5-1; cdr3_aa: CASSPATSFYNEQFF
v_call: TRBV18; cdr3_aa: CASSSWDRGMTEAFF
v_call: TRBV7-2; cdr3_aa: CASSPTSGSSYEQYF
v_call: TRBV13; cdr3_aa: CASSLRSGGAGNEQFF
v_call: TRBV29-1; cdr3_aa: CSVVVNYEQYF
v_call: TRBV7-9; cdr3_aa: CASSPGLGREKKVNHEQYF
v_call: TRBV15; cdr3_aa: CATRSREGRGTDTQYF
v_call: TRBV19; cdr3_aa: CASSISGTGDYGYTF
v_call: TRBV18; cdr3_aa: CASSPAYGQGQPNEKLFF
v_call: TRBV9; cdr3_aa: CASSETGGAGQPQHF
v_call: TRBV27; cdr3_aa: CASLPASGRRYNEQFF
v_call: TRBV6-6; cdr3_aa: CASTPPGGGQKDEQFF
v_call: TRBV10-3; cdr3_aa: CAISEVGDYNEQFF
v_call: TRBV30; cdr3_aa: CAAGTGQSPLHF
v_call: TRBV11-2; cdr3_aa: CASSFDDRYEQYF
v_call: TRBV19; cdr3_aa: CASSTPRGEGRYEQYF
v_call: TRBV11-2; cdr3_aa: CASSLSQGIQEKLFF
v_call: TRBV9; cdr3_aa: CASRDSFINSPLHF
v_call: TRBV19; cdr3_aa: CASIGQGAQAFF